This TCR beta chain was sequenced for a study of tumor-infiltrating lymphocytes in primary liver carcinoma. For the study at large: All lesions had stage T1-T3 N0M0 and roughly 4 to 11 cm widths.

The sample holds one count of this clonotype. The antigen is unknown. Study results and limitations: Tumor region pairs outstripped tumor-adjacent and tumor-blood pairs in overlap. Blood trailed tumors significantly in top-250-clone fraction (p = 0.039).

Reverse transcription of roughly 0.45 ug total RNA with a constant-region primer produced TCR beta cDNA. For TCR beta, libraries were produced by three nested multiplex PCR rounds using slightly modified ARM-PCR. Amplification in the first two PCR rounds was performed using TRBV1-TRBV30 forward primers and a C-beta reverse primer for 10 cycles each. TCRdb processed the multiplex PCR reads anew with MiXCR; each CDR3 protein has one entry. The data show 95,000 to 100,000 distinct CDR3 sequences, with approximately 70% seen just once and about 12% held by the top ten. The CDR3 is made up of 15 amino acids. Between about 20 and 30 mg of unsorted bulk tissue served as the source from which RNA and DNA were co-extracted. Surgical resection treated primary liver carcinoma in the patients.

This TCR was sampled from a woman aged 55-75 years with primary liver carcinoma and hepatitis B virus infection. Sequences were obtained from liver tumor tissue from sampling region 2. This sample's subset: tumor region T2, inferior pole. The rearrangement uses TRBV12-3 or TRBV12-4 and TRBJ2-1; 9 bases map to TRBD2. The CDR3 protein is CVSRDEREAPDEQFF. CDR3 in DNA: TGTGTTAGCAGAGACGAGCGGGAGGCCCCCGATGAGCAGTTCTTC.